These T cell receptor beta chains were read from a single sample in a study of blood T cell repertoires in COVID-19. Data came from immunoSEQ multiplex PCR; TCRdb stores just in-frame clones and leaves some out. Here the sample spans about 360,000 clones, around nine tenths being singletons. The specimen sequenced was peripheral blood. Source of these receptors: a human donor in a cohort sampled during active COVID-19. Both conserved end residues are part of each CDR3. The order of the fields is D gene, V gene, J gene, clone size, CDR3 protein, CDR3 DNA. The D gene is left open where the match is weak. Clone size is not always given. Where it is, it says once, few, many or a class for expanded clones.

-	TRBV5-5	TRBJ1-2	-	CASSPVGTGSYGYTF	TGTGCCAGCAGCCCGGTTGGAACAGGGAGCTATGGCTACACCTTC
-	TRBV6-5	TRBJ2-7	few	CASSRSSYEQYF	TGTGCCAGCAGTAGGAGCTCCTACGAGCAGTACTTC
TRBD1	TRBV3-1/TRBV3-2	TRBJ1-2	once	CASSQAGQGAVGYTF	TGTGCCAGCAGCCAAGCGGGGCAGGGGGCTGTTGGCTACACCTTC
TRBD2	TRBV10-3	TRBJ2-3	-	CAISGGLARGTDTQYF	TGTGCCATCAGTGGGGGACTAGCGAGGGGCACAGATACGCAGTATTTT
TRBD1	TRBV2	TRBJ1-1	few	CASSLQGASSEAFF	TGTGCCAGCAGTCTACAGGGGGCCAGCTCTGAAGCTTTCTTT
TRBD2	TRBV6-7	TRBJ2-7	-	CASSPTSGGPSSYEQYF	TGTGCCAGCAGTCCGACTAGCGGGGGGCCAAGCTCCTACGAGCAGTACTTC
-	TRBV4-2	TRBJ1-6	-	CASSQDGPLHF	TGTGCCAGCAGCCAAGATGGCCCCCTCCACTTT
-	TRBV10-2	TRBJ2-2	-	CASKESGLNTGELFF	TGCGCCAGCAAGGAGAGCGGACTGAACACCGGGGAGCTGTTTTTT
-	TRBV27	TRBJ2-7	-	CASRSTRSYEQYF	TGTGCCAGCCGTTCTACGAGATCCTACGAGCAGTACTTC
TRBD1	TRBV27	TRBJ2-1	-	CASSPDRGPYNEQFF	TGTGCCAGCAGCCCAGACAGGGGGCCCTACAATGAGCAGTTCTTC
-	TRBV7-9	TRBJ2-2	-	CASSLVPDRFGELFF	TGTGCCAGCAGCTTAGTCCCCGACAGATTCGGGGAGCTGTTTTTT